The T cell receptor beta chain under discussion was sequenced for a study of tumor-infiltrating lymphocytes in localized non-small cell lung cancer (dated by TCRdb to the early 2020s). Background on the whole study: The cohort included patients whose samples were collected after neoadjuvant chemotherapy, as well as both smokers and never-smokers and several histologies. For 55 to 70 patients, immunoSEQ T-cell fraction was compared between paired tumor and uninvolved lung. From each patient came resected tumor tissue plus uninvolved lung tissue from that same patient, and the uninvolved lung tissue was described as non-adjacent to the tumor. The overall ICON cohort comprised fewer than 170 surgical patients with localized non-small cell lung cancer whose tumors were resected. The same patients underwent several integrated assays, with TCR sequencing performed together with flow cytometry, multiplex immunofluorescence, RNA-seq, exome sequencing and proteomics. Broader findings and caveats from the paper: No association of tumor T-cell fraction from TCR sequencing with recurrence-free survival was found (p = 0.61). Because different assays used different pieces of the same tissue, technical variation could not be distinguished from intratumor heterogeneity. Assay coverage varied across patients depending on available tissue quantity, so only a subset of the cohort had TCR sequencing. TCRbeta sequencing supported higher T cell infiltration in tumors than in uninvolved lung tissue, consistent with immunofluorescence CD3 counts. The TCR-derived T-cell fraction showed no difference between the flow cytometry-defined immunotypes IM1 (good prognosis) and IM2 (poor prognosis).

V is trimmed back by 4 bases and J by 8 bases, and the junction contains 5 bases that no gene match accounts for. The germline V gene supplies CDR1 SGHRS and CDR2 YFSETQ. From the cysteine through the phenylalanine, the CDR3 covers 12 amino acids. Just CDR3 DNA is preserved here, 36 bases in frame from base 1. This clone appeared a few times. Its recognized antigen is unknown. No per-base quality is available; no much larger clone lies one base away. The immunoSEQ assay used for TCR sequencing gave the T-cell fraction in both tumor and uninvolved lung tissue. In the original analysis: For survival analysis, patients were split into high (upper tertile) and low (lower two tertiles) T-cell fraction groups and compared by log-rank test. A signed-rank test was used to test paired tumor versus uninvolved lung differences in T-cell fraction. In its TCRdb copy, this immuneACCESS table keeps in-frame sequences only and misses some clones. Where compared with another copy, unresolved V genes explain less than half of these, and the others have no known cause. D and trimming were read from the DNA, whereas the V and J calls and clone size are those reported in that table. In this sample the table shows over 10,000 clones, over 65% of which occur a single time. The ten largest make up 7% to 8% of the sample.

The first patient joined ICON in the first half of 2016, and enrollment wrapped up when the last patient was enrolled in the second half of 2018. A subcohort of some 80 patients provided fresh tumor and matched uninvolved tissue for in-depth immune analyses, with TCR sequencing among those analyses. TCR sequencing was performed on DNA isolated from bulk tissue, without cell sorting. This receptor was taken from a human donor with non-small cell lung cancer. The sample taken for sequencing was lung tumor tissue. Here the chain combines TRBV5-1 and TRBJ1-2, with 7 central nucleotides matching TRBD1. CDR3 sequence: CASSNGGQGYTF. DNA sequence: TGCGCCAGCAGCAACGGGGGACAGGGCTACACCTTC.